This entry concerns a single TCR beta chain. Its antigen is not identified. Preparation of TRB cDNA libraries relied on 5' RACE carrying UMI labels. Using the 5' RACE reads, TCRdb records one entry per CDR3 protein without DNA. This sample's table reports some 39,000 distinct CDR3 sequences. Cells classed as naive CD8+ T cells were CD45RO-CCR7+CD27+CD95-. This entry comes from a study of CXCR3-negative and CXCR3-positive naive CD8 T cells. The CDR3 runs 13 residues. The germline CDR1 and CDR2 sequences are MGHDK and SYGVNS. Overall study results and limits: Researchers report CXCR3 expression partially decreased after cryopreservation, with fresh PBMCs used in most assays. TCR interaction strength was inferred from TRB CDR3 physicochemistry, as CD5 matched across naive subsets. Memory, not naive, CXCR3-negative and CXCR3-positive cells differed in TRBV-TRBJ usage.

The sample was naive CXCR3- CD8+ T cells from blood. Documented subset: CD45RO-CCR7+CD27+CD95- naive CD8+ T cells lacking CXCR3 (TNR3-). This clonotype was sampled from a human donor in good health. Some clones in this sample may be carry-over from other donors' samples. V is TRBV25-1 and J is TRBJ2-2. Here the CDR3 reads CASLNSNTGELFF.